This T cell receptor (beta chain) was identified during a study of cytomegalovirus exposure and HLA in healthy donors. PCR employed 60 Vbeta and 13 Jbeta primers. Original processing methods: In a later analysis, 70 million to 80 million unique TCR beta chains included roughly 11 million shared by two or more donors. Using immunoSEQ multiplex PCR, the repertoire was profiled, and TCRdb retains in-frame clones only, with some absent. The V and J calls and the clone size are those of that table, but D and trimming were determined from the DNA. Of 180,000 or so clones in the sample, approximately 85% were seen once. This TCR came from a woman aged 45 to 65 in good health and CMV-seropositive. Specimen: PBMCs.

DNA for the CDR3: TGCAGCGTGTCCGGGACAGGGGCCGGGTACGAGCAGTACTTC. The encoded protein is CSVSGTGAGYEQYF. The chain couples TRBV29-1 to TRBJ2-7; TRBD1 agrees at 10 bases. From germline, CDR1 is SQVTM and CDR2 ANQGSEA. The CDR3 covers 14 residues. The V gene end was trimmed by 6 bases and the J gene end by 4 bases; junction bases not matched to a gene: 9.